One sample yielded the 14 T cell receptor beta chains listed below, sequenced in a study of beta chain features in type 1 diabetes. The investigators reverse transcribed all of the isolated RNA, so they sequenced expressed TCRB transcripts. Sequencing used immunoSEQ multiplex PCR; TCRdb keeps in-frame clones, though not all of them. This table has roughly 170,000 clones, 13% appearing once. The source material was central memory CD4+ T cells from blood. These receptors came from a woman between 18 and 29 years old in good health.

The chain employs TRBV18 and TRBJ2-5; 13 nucleotides line up with TRBD2. Germline CDR1 and CDR2: KGHSH and LQKENI. The length of the CDR3 is 16 residues. The junction had 6 bases not matched to a gene; V was cut back by 3 bases and J by 5 bases. Here the CDR3 reads CASSPGLAGAEETQYF. CDR3 in DNA: TGTGCCAGCTCACCCGGACTAGCGGGAGCGGAGGAGACCCAGTACTTC.

This clone was seen a few times. The CDR3 here is CASSRQWNQETQYF. In DNA form, the CDR3 reads TGCGCCAGCAGCCGACAGTGGAACCAAGAGACCCAGTACTTC. The chain carries TRBV4-1 and TRBJ2-5; TRBD1 might be the D (5 bases). The CDR3 is made up of 14 amino acids. Germline V gives CDR1 MGHRA, CDR2 YSYEKL. Trimming removed 4 bases from V and 0 bases from J, with 9 bases in between.

V usage is TRBV18 and J usage is TRBJ2-1; TRBD1 is a possible D gene (6 bases). CDR3 size: 17 residues. CDR1 is KGHSH, CDR2 LQKENI, per germline. Trimming pared 1 base from V and 1 base from J, leaving 14 bases between. CDR3 in amino acids: CASSPLPGQGSYNEQFF. The CDR3 bases are TGTGCCAGCTCACCACTACCCGGGCAGGGGTCCTACAATGAGCAGTTCTTC.

The chain joins TRBV7-7 to TRBJ2-7; D is unresolved. The germline V gene encodes CDR1 SSHAT and CDR2 FNYEAQ (reference sequence). The CDR3 spans 13 residues. The V end was cut by 4 bases, the J end by 6 bases, with 13 bases between. CDR3: CASSYQLNSEQYF. Here the CDR3 DNA reads TGTGCCAGCAGCTATCAGCTAAACAGCGAGCAGTACTTC.

This clone came up a few times. The chain links TRBV5-1 to TRBJ1-2; D may be TRBD1 (6 bases). Germline lookup yields CDR1 SGHRS and CDR2 YFSETQ. The CDR3 covers 15 residues. Between the trimmed V and J ends, which lost 1 base and 4 bases, there was a span of 14 bases. The CDR3 DNA reads TGCGCCAGCAGCTTGAACAGGGTACGAGGCTATGGCTACACCTTC. Translated, it gives CASSLNRVRGYGYTF. The variable domain in full, with the rest retrieved from reference TRBV5-1 and TRBJ1-2, is KAGVTQTPRYLIKTRGQQVTLSCSPISGHRSVSWYQQTPGQGLQFLFEYFSETQRNKGNFPGRFSGRQFSNSRSEMNVSTLELGDSALYLCASSLNRVRGYGYTFGSGTRLTVV.

The V and J genes are TRBV5-1 and TRBJ2-5; 10 bases line up with TRBD2. Germline V gene lookup returns CDR1 SGHRS and CDR2 YFSETQ. The CDR3 runs to 15 residues. V lost 0 bases, J lost 5 bases, and 4 bases stayed unmatched. The CDR3 nucleotides are TGCGCCAGCAGCTTGGCTAGCGGGAGTATGGAGACCCAGTACTTC. Protein product: CASSLASGSMETQYF.

The chain has TRBV30 and TRBJ2-3, with D perhaps matching TRBD2 (6 bases). Trimming took off 5 bases at V and 5 bases at J, with 17 bases between the two ends. The CDR3 has 14 residues. Germline values: CDR1 GTSNPN, CDR2 SVGIG (reference sequence). CDR3 residues: CAWVSAGNGDTQYF. DNA of the CDR3: TGTGCCTGGGTTTCGGCGGGAAATGGAGATACGCAGTATTTT. The variable domain in full, completed from reference TRBV30 and TRBJ2-3, reads SQTIHQWPATLVQPVGSPLSLECTVEGTSNPNLYWYRQAAGRGLQLLFYSVGIGQISSEVPQNLSASRPQDRQFILSSKKLLLSDSGFYLCAWVSAGNGDTQYFGPGTRLTVL.

CDR3 nucleotide sequence: TGCGCCAGCAGAACCGGGTCGCTAGCGATAATGGAGACCCAGTACTTC. It encodes CASRTGSLAIMETQYF. This chain connects TRBV5-1 to TRBJ2-5; D possibly corresponds to TRBD2 (6 bases). V lost 5 bases to trimming and J lost 5 bases, with 22 bases between them. This CDR3 has 16 amino acids. CDR1 and CDR2 from the germline V gene are SGHRS and YFSETQ. Variable domain in full (rest from reference TRBV5-1 and TRBJ2-5): KAGVTQTPRYLIKTRGQQVTLSCSPISGHRSVSWYQQTPGQGLQFLFEYFSETQRNKGNFPGRFSGRQFSNSRSEMNVSTLELGDSALYLCASRTGSLAIMETQYFGPGTRLLVL.

In this sample, this clone turned up a few times. The chain couples TRBV29-1 to TRBJ1-3, with D tentatively TRBD1 (6 bases). CDR1 and CDR2 (germline): SQVTM, ANQGSEA. Trimming left V 4 bases short and J 3 bases short, with 13 bases between. The CDR3 extends over 14 amino acids. The CDR3 nucleotides read TGCAGCGTTGTGGCAGGGGCAGGTGGAAACACCATATATTTT. Its translation is CSVVAGAGGNTIYF. The complete variable domain, with remaining parts taken from reference TRBV29-1 and TRBJ1-3, reads SAVISQKPSRDICQRGTSLTIQCQVDSQVTMMFWYRQQPGQSLTLIATANQGSEATYESGFVIDKFPISRPNLTFSTLTVSNMSPEDSSIYLCSVVAGAGGNTIYFGEGSWLTVV.

This clone was recorded a few times. The V call is TRBV10-2, the J call TRBJ2-5, with TRBD1 matching 7 bases. Germline CDR1 is WSHSY and CDR2 is SAAADI. The CDR3 length is 14 residues. With 7 bases clipped from V and 4 bases from J, the junction kept 9 bases outside the gene matches. The CDR3 region is CASKPPGGSETQYF. CDR3 DNA sequence: TGCGCCAGCAAGCCGCCAGGGGGATCAGAGACCCAGTACTTC.

This clone turned up a few times. The chain employs TRBV30 and TRBJ1-5; 7 nucleotides align to TRBD1. From germline, CDR1 is GTSNPN and CDR2 SVGIG (reference sequence). V lost 4 bases and J lost 4; bases outside the gene matches: 10. The CDR3 is made up of 15 amino acids. CDR3 sequence (DNA): TGTGCCTGGAATAATACGGGACAGAAAAATCAGCCCCAGCATTTT. Encoded protein: CAWNNTGQKNQPQHF.

As concerns this clone: This same CDR3 is encoded by further DNA sequences in the sample. The V gene is TRBV18, the J gene TRBJ2-7, with D possibly being TRBD1 (6 bases). The CDR3 has 12 amino acids. The V end was cut by 3 bases, the J end by 3 bases, with 6 bases between. Germline V CDR1 and CDR2: KGHSH, LQKENI. DNA of the CDR3: TGTGCCAGCTCACCGGACAGCTACGAGCAGTACTTC. Translated: CASSPDSYEQYF.

This clone was observed a few times. The V gene is TRBV6-1, the J gene TRBJ2-7, with 7 nucleotides matching TRBD2. The CDR3 has 13 amino acids. V was pared by 3 bases and J by 7 bases, with 6 bases of the junction left unmatched. CDR1 and CDR2 from the germline V gene are MNHNS and SASEGT. This CDR3 reads CASSDGAGSEQYF. The CDR3 bases are TGTGCCAGCAGTGACGGAGCGGGGTCAGAGCAGTACTTC.

This clone was seen repeatedly, ten times or more. This sequence joins TRBV11-2 and TRBJ1-4, with TRBD1 matching 9 bases. There are 16 residues in the CDR3. Germline-derived CDR1 and CDR2 are SGHAT and FQNNGV. With V trimmed by 4 bases and J by 0 bases, 3 bases remained unmatched. The CDR3 DNA is TGTGCCAGCAGCTCCGGACAGGGGACAACTAATGAAAAACTGTTTTTT. It encodes CASSSGQGTTNEKLFF.